This T cell receptor beta chain was found in a study of PD-1 blockade in classical Hodgkin lymphoma (dated by TCRdb to the early 2020s). About the study as a whole: Nivolumab dosing was 3 mg/kg intravenously every 2 weeks, continuing until either disease progression or unacceptable toxicity. To define a peripheral blood immune signature of response to PD-1 blockade in classical Hodgkin lymphoma, the study combined TCR beta sequencing with CyTOF.

The Qiagen DNeasy kit was used to extract genomic DNA both from unsorted PBMCs and from the negatively selected CD4+ and CD8+ fractions. TCR beta CDR3 regions were amplified by immunoSEQ multiplex PCR using primers annealing to V and J segments. A synthetic immune receptor repertoire was used to minimize amplification bias, and remaining bias was computationally removed after sequencing. From the authors' description of their analysis: Custom Python scripts were used to quantify repertoire diversity as the Shannon entropy index. Unsorted, CD4+ and CD8+ repertoires were examined separately, except in combined analyses, for which CD4+ and CD8+ sequences were merged in silico. A clone was considered expanded if an increase in frequency of at least 2-fold after treatment relative to C1D1 was found, and a pseudocount of 0.5 was applied to clones undetected at baseline. Singleton clones were defined as clones with 0 or 1 copy at C1D1, and non-singleton clones were defined as clones with 2 or more copies. Clones expanded in unsorted samples were assigned a CD4+, CD8+ or unknown annotation through matching of protein sequences in sorted samples from the same patient. Wilcoxon tests on paired samples were used to test changes in diversity from C1D1 to C4D1. TCRdb took this table from immuneACCESS and kept in-frame rearrangements with V and J called. Such tables lack part of the clones; where checked against another copy, unresolved V genes explain under half of the gap, and the rest is unexplained. That table gives V, J and clone size, and the DNA gave D and trimming. The sample table lists approximately 11,000 clones, 70% to 80% of them with a count of one. The ten top clones hold about 25% of the sample.

On this clone: Its antigen is still unknown. No much larger clone exists at a distance of one base, and base qualities are not known.

Sample time point, as interpreted from the label and publication: cycle 1 day 1 (C1D1), immediately before nivolumab initiation. Relapse after autologous stem cell transplantation had occurred in all trial patients, and cohorts A, B and C were distinguished by prior brentuximab vedotin exposure. The trial cohort was composed of some 57 patients with relapsed/refractory classical Hodgkin lymphoma, for whom complete response, partial response or progressive disease was recorded as best overall response. Trial patients were treated with single-agent nivolumab in the multi-cohort phase II CheckMate 205 trial. Best overall response was determined by an independent review committee according to the 2007 International Working Group response criteria. Trial PBMCs were collected just before the start of nivolumab (C1D1) and during therapy at cycle 2 day 1 and cycle 4 day 1. Peripheral blood was collected in 8 mL Vacutainer Cell Preparation Tubes, from which PBMCs were isolated by centrifugation and then cryopreserved.

Overall study results and their limits: Patients starting nivolumab less than 1 year after ASCT had lower diversity and were excluded from later analyses to avoid confounding by immune reconstitution. Baseline TCR diversity was reported to be lower in newly diagnosed patients than in healthy donors and to be lower still in relapsed/refractory patients. Trial patients with a complete response had baseline diversity similar to that of newly diagnosed patients, while partial responders and progressors had significantly lower diversity. Only a single clinical trial cohort was studied, and what caused the repertoire differences, possibly disease activity or prior therapy, remained undefined. CD4+ but not CD8+ TCR diversity rose significantly by C4D1 (p=0.0027 vs p=0.16), most apparent in complete responders (p=0.02).

Taken from the germline V gene, the CDR1 and CDR2 loops are MGHDK and SYGVNS. Here V drops 1 base and J drops 8 bases, and the junction holds 8 bases not matched to any gene. There are 15 amino acids in the CDR3, from cysteine to phenylalanine inclusive. Only the CDR3 part of the read is kept: 45 bases, read in frame from the first base. This sequence was found in a human donor with classical Hodgkin lymphoma. The sequence links TRBV25-1 to TRBJ2-1, and 7 bases in between align with TRBD1. This material consisted of peripheral blood mononuclear cells (PBMCs), taken at baseline. The bases read TGTGCCAGCAGTGAATCCTTACAGGGGACAGATGAGCAGTTCTTC. Translated, this is CASSESLQGTDEQFF.